One and the same sample provided the 15 T cell receptor beta chains below, sequenced in a study of response to subunit inactivated influenza vaccine. TCRdb re-called the RT-PCR reads with MiXCR, one entry per CDR3 protein. The sample holds 550,000 to 800,000 distinct CDR3 sequences, about 14% seen once. Specimen: PBMCs from blood, collected approximately 15 days before vaccination. The receptors originated from a middle-aged man who received an inactivated influenza vaccine.

As for this clonotype: The junction does not match germline at one end; this may be a read error. The rearrangement links TRBV20-1 to TRBJ2-4; 9 bases line up with TRBD2. Germline assignment: CDR1 DFQATT and CDR2 SNEGSKA (reference sequence). The length of the CDR3 is 14 residues. CDR3: CTARVAGEGNIQYF. The CDR3 DNA sequence: TGCACTGCTAGAGTAGCGGGAGAGGGGAACATTCAGTACTTC.

The genes are TRBV14 and TRBJ1-4; the D is unclear. The CDR3 totals 16 residues. V was shortened by 0 bases and J by 6 bases, with 14 bases between the two germline ends. CDR1 is SGHDN, CDR2 FVKESK, per germline. In DNA, the CDR3 is TGTGCCAGCAGCCAAGATGTACGGGATCGGTATGAAAAACTGTTTTTT. It specifies CASSQDVRDRYEKLFF.

V is TRBV6-2 or TRBV6-3 and J is TRBJ2-1, with 9 bases fitting TRBD1. The CDR3 runs 14 residues. The germline gives CDR1 MNHEY, CDR2 SVGEGT. Trimming at V came to 7 bases and at J to 2 bases, leaving 3 bases not matched to a gene. CDR3 residues: CASKRTGAYNEQFF. The CDR3 DNA sequence: TGTGCCAGCAAAAGGACAGGGGCCTACAATGAGCAGTTCTTC.

This clonotype turned up a few times. The chain employs TRBV9 and TRBJ2-5; D is unclear. The CDR3 is 14 amino acids. With 1 base removed from V and 2 bases from J, the gap between germline ends came to 9 bases. Germline V gives CDR1 SGDLS, CDR2 YYNGEE. This CDR3 is CASSVLVIQETQYF. CDR3 sequence (DNA): TGTGCCAGCAGCGTATTGGTAATACAAGAGACCCAGTACTTC.

This rearrangement joins TRBV12-3 or TRBV12-4 to TRBJ2-3; either TRBD1 or TRBD2 may supply D (5 bases each). There are 13 residues in the CDR3. Trimming left V 6 bases short and J 6 bases short, with 13 bases between. CDR3 loop: CASSSGPFDTQYF. The CDR3 DNA is TGTGCCAGCAGCTCGGGACCCTTCGATACGCAGTATTTT.

This clonotype appeared many times. The gene calls are TRBV27 and TRBJ1-5, with D possibly TRBD1 on 6 matching bases. This CDR3 region has 15 residues. Germline loops: CDR1 MNHEY, CDR2 SMNVEV (reference sequence). The V and J ends lost 6 bases and 3 bases respectively, with 15 bases between them. The CDR3 spells CASSTAGALNQPQHF. DNA of the CDR3: TGTGCCAGCAGCACGGCAGGGGCGCTCAATCAGCCCCAGCATTTT.

V and J are TRBV20-1 and TRBJ1-1, with D unresolved. Trimming cost V 8 bases and J 1 base, with 14 bases left between them. Germline CDR1 is DFQATT and CDR2 is SNEGSKA (reference sequence). This CDR3 has 13 amino acids. The CDR3 is CSPRVGRNTEAFF. In nucleotides, the CDR3 is TGCAGTCCAAGGGTTGGGAGGAACACTGAAGCTTTCTTT.

This clonotype has more than one count but fewer than ten. CDR3 bases: TGCAGTGCTAGCTCCAGCGGGAGCACAGATACGCAGTATTTT. Protein sequence: CSASSSGSTDTQYF. The rearrangement links TRBV20-1 to TRBJ2-3; D may be TRBD2 (6 bases). The germline gives CDR1 DFQATT, CDR2 SNEGSKA (reference sequence). V lost 3 bases and J 0 bases, leaving 10 bases between the germline ends. The CDR3 sequence is 14 residues long.

The sample holds a few counts of this clonotype. This rearrangement joins TRBV20-1 to TRBJ2-2, with 7 bases matching TRBD1. The CDR3 has 15 amino acids. Losses at the gene ends were 3 bases for V and 0 bases for J; bases not matched to a gene: 4. Germline V lookup: CDR1 DFQATT, CDR2 SNEGSKA (reference sequence). The CDR3 loop reads CSARDRLTNTGELFF. CDR3 DNA: TGCAGTGCTAGGGACAGGTTAACGAACACCGGGGAGCTGTTTTTT.

V gene TRBV20-1 combines with J gene TRBJ1-2, with TRBD1 identical over 10 bases. The V gene end was trimmed by 0 bases and the J gene end by 0 bases; junction bases not matched to a gene: 7. CDR3 size: 17 residues. CDR1 is DFQATT and CDR2 is SNEGSKA in the germline V gene (reference sequence). This chain's CDR3 is CSARDPGTGASNYGYTF. The CDR3 bases are TGCAGTGCTAGAGATCCAGGGACAGGGGCCTCTAACTATGGCTACACCTTC.

This clonotype was detected many times. The chain links TRBV11-2 to TRBJ2-7; 9 bases are shared with TRBD1. V trimming: 5 bases; J trimming: 5 bases; junction bases outside the gene matches: 13. The CDR3 length is 16 residues. The germline gives CDR1 SGHAT, CDR2 FQNNGV. Here the CDR3 DNA reads TGTGCCAGCAGCCACATCCCGGGACAGGGCTTCCACGAGCAGTACTTC. This translates into CASSHIPGQGFHEQYF.

This clonotype has a handful of counts. This chain connects TRBV20-1 to TRBJ2-1, with 7 bases that match TRBD2. Germline trimming cut 0 bases from V and 8 bases from J; bases unmatched to any gene: 10. The CDR3 length is 15 residues. CDR1 and CDR2 (germline): DFQATT, SNEGSKA (reference sequence). CDR3 loop: CSARDRGRALYEQFF. As DNA, the CDR3 is TGCAGTGCTAGAGACCGTGGGAGGGCCTTGTATGAGCAGTTCTTC.

The chain employs TRBV5-1 and TRBJ2-7, with D perhaps TRBD1 (6 bases). The V and J ends lost 0 bases and 2 bases respectively, with 12 bases between them. Germline values: CDR1 SGHRS, CDR2 YFSETQ. The CDR3 is 15 residues long. The CDR3 sequence is CASSLVPGEPYEQYF. The CDR3 coding sequence is TGCGCCAGCAGCTTGGTGCCAGGGGAACCCTACGAGCAGTACTTC.

This chain connects TRBV5-1 to TRBJ2-7; 11 bases line up with TRBD1. CDR3 length: 17 residues. Germline CDR1 SGHRS, CDR2 YFSETQ. The J segment lost 0 bases and the V segment lost 2 bases, leaving 7 bases of the junction unmatched. In DNA form, the CDR3 reads TGCGCCAGCAGCTTACAACCCGGGACAGGGGGCTCCTACGAGCAGTACTTC. Translation gives CASSLQPGTGGSYEQYF.

Only a few counts were recorded for this clonotype. Written as DNA, the CDR3 is TGCGCCAGCAGCCACCCGGGACAGGGTTTTGAAAAACTGTTTTTT. Its protein product is CASSHPGQGFEKLFF. This sequence joins TRBV4-3 and TRBJ1-4, with 9 bases lining up with TRBD1. From germline, CDR1 is LGHNA and CDR2 YSLEER. The V and J ends lost 3 bases and 7 bases, in that order; junction bases with no gene match: 6. CDR3 length equals 15 residues.